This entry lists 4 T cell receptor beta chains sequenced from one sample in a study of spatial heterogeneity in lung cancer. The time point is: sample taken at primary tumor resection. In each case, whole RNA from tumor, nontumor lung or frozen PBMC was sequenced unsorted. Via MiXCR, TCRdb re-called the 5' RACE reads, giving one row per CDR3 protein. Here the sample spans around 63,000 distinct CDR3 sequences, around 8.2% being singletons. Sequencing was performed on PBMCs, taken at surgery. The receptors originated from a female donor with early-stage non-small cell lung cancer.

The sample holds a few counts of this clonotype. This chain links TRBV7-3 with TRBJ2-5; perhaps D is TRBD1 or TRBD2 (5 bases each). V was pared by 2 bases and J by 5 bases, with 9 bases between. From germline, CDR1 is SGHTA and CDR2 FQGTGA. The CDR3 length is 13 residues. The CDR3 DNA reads TGTGCCAGCAGCTTAGCAGGGAGCGAGACCCAGTACTTC. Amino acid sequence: CASSLAGSETQYF.

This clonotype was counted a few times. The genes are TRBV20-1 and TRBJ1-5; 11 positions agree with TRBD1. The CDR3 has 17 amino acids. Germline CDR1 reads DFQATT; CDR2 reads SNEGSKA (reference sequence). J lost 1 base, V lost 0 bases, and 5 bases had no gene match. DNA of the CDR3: TGCAGTGCTAGAGATGGGGGACAGGGGGAAAGCAATCAGCCCCAGCATTTT. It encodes CSARDGGQGESNQPQHF.

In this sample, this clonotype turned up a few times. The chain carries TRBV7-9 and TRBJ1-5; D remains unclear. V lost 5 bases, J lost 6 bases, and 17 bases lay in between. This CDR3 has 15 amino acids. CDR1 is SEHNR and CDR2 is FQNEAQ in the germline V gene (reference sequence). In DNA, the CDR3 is TGTGCCAGCAGCCTCATTACCGGGCTAGGTCAGCCCCAGCATTTT. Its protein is CASSLITGLGQPQHF.

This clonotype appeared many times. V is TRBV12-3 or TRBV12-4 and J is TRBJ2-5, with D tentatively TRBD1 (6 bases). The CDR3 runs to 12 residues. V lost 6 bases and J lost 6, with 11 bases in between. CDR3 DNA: TGTGCCAGCAGCCAGGACAGACAGACCCAGTACTTC. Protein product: CASSQDRQTQYF.